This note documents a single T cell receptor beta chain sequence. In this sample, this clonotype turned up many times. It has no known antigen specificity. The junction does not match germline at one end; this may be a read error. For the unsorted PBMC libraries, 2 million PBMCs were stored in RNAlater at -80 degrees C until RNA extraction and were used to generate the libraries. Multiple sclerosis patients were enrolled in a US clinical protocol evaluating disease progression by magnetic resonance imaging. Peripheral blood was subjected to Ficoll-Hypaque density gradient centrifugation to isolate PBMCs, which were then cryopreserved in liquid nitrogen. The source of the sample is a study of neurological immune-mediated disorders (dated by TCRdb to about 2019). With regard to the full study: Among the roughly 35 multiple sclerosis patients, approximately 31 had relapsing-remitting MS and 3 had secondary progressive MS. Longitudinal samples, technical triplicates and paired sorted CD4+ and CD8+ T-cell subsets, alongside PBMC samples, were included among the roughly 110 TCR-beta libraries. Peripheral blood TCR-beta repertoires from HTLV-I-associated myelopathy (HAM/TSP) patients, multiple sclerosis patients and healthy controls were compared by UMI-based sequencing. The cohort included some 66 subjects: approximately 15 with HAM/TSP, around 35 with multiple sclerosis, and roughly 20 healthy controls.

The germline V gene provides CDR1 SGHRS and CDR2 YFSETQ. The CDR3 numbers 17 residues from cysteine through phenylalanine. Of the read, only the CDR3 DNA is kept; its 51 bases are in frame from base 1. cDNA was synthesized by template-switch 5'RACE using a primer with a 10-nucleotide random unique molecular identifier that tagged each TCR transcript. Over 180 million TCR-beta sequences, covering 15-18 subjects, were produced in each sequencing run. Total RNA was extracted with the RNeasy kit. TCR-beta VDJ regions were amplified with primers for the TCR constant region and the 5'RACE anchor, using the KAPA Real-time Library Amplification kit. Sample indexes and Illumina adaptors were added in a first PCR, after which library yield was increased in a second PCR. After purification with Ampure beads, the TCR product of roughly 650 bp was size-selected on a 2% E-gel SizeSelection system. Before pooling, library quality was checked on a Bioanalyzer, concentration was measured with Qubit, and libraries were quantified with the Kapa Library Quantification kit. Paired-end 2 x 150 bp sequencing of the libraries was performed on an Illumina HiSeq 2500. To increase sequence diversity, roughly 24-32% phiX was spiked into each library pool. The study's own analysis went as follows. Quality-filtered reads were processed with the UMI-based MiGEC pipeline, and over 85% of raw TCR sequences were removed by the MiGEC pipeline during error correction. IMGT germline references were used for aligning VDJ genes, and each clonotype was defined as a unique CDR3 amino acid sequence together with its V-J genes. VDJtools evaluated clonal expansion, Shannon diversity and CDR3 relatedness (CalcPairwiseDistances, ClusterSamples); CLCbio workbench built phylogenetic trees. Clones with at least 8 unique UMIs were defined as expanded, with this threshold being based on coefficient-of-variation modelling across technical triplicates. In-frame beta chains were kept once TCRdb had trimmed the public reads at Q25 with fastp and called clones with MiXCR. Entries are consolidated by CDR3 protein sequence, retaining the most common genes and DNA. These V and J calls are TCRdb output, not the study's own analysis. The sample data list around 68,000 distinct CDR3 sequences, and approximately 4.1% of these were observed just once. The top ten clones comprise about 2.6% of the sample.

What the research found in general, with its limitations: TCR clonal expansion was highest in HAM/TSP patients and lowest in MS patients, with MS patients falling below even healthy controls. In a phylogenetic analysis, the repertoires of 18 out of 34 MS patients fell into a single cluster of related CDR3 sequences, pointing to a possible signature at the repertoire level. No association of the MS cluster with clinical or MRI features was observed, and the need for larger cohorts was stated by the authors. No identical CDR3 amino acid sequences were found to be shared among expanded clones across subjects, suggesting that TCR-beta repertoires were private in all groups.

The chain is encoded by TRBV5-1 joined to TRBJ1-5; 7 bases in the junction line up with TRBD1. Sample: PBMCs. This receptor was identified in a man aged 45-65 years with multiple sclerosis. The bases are TGCGCCAGCAGCTTGGGGTTCCCAACAGGGGAGGATCAGCCCCAGAATTTT. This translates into CASSLGFPTGEDQPQNF.